Listed below are T cell receptor beta chains from one sample, sequenced in a study of T cell repertoires in cytomegalovirus infection. Using its own MiXCR run on the reads, TCRdb lists one record per CDR3 protein. Of around 340,000 distinct CDR3 sequences listed, 25% to 35% were seen once; the top ten hold over 15%. These receptors are not linked to any known antigen. The sample was cultured PBMCs, taken from culture after CMV antigen stimulation. The receptor set was obtained from a human donor in good health (CMV status not recorded). Some clones in this sample may be carry-over from other donors' samples. The CDR3 runs from the conserved cysteine through the conserved F or W. The D gene is left open where the match is weak. Clone size is not always given. Where it is, it says once, few, many or a class for expanded clones.

>-|TRBJ2-7|14|TRBV14|few
CASSQVLGIYEQYF
TGTGCCAGCAGCCAAGTACTGGGGATTTACGAGCAGTACTTC
>TRBD1|TRBJ2-5|13|TRBV7-2|-
CASSGTVQETQYF
TGTGCCAGCAGTGGGACAGTCCAAGAGACCCAGTACTTC
>-|TRBJ2-1|12|TRBV10-3|-
CAISDPLNEQFF
TGTGCCATCAGTGATCCGCTCAATGAGCAGTTCTTC
>-|TRBJ2-7|14|TRBV7-2|-
CASSEGRKKDEQYF
TGTGCCAGCAGCGAAGGGAGGAAAAAGGACGAGCAGTACTTC
>-|TRBJ2-1|13|TRBV20-1|-
CSAPRGAVDEQFF
TGCAGTGCTCCGCGAGGAGCGGTCGATGAGCAGTTCTTC
>-|TRBJ2-5|13|TRBV28|-
CASSFAPQGPAHF
TGTGCCAGCAGTTTCGCACCGCAGGGCCCGGCGCACTTC
>-|TRBJ2-1|11|TRBV12-3/TRBV12-4|-
CASSLSTGEFF
TGTGCCAGCAGTTTGTCCACTGGGGAGTTCTTC
>-|TRBJ2-7|15|TRBV29-1|-
CSVEDRGTSSYEQYF
TGCAGCGTTGAAGACAGGGGTACGAGCTCCTACGAGCAGTACTTC
>-|TRBJ1-1|13|TRBV4-1|-
CASSQERGWKAFF
TGCGCCAGCAGCCAAGAGAGGGGTTGGAAAGCTTTCTTT
>-|TRBJ2-2|16|TRBV5-6|few
CASSLVDSSKAGELFF
TGTGCCAGCAGCTTGGTAGACAGTTCTAAAGCGGGGGAGCTGTTTTTT
>TRBD2|TRBJ2-1|20|TRBV20-1|few
CSASSEAGTSGRASYNEQFF
TGCAGTGCTAGTTCCGAGGCCGGGACTAGCGGGAGAGCTTCCTACAATGAGCAGTTCTTC
>-|TRBJ2-5|14|TRBV11-2|few
CASSLGPNRETQYF
TGTGCCAGCAGCTTAGGCCCTAACCGTGAGACCCAGTACTTC
>-|TRBJ2-3|14|TRBV7-2|many
CASKAFVRGDTQYF
TGTGCCAGCAAGGCGTTCGTCCGCGGGGATACGCAGTATTTT
>-|TRBJ2-1|14|TRBV6-1|-
CASSSGTLYNEQFF
TGTGCCAGCAGTTCCGGGACACTGTACAATGAGCAGTTCTTC
>TRBD1|TRBJ2-2|15|TRBV11-3|-
CASSQGALNTGELFF
TGTGCCAGCAGCCAGGGGGCCCTGAACACCGGGGAGCTGTTTTTT
>-|TRBJ1-1|16|TRBV6-5|-
CASSYLETPPNTEAFF
TGTGCCAGCAGTTACTTGGAGACACCCCCGAACACTGAAGCTTTCTTT
>TRBD1|TRBJ1-1|20|TRBV28|-
CASSPFYPDRDRGEDTEAFF
TGTGCCAGCAGTCCCTTTTACCCCGACCGGGACAGGGGGGAGGACACTGAAGCTTTCTTT
>TRBD1|TRBJ2-7|16|TRBV4-1|few
CASSQDHWDRGLEQYF
TGCGCCAGCAGCCAAGATCACTGGGACAGGGGGCTCGAGCAGTACTTC
>-|TRBJ2-6|15|TRBV2|many
CASTTHNSGANVLTF
TGTGCCAGCACTACACACAACTCTGGGGCCAACGTCCTGACTTTC
>-|TRBJ2-5|13|TRBV7-2|many
CASSLARQETQYF
TGTGCCAGCAGCTTAGCGCGGCAAGAGACCCAGTACTTC
>-|TRBJ1-1|11|TRBV20-1|-
CSARDPPKAFF
TGCAGTGCTAGAGACCCACCGAAAGCTTTCTTT
>-|TRBJ2-3|14|TRBV20-1|-
CSARESGPADTQYF
TGCAGTGCTAGAGAATCGGGGCCGGCTGATACGCAGTATTTT
>-|TRBJ2-7|10|TRBV20-1|many
CSAGVNEQYF
TGCAGTGCTGGGGTAAACGAGCAGTACTTC
>TRBD2|TRBJ2-3|15|TRBV11-3|-
CASSYSGRRTDTQYF
TGTGCCAGCAGCTATAGCGGGAGGCGCACAGATACGCAGTATTTT
>-|TRBJ2-7|15|TRBV6-5|-
CASSYSIYGNYEQYF
TGTGCCAGCAGTTACTCGATCTACGGGAACTACGAGCAGTACTTC
>-|TRBJ1-6|15|TRBV4-2|-
CASSPRGATNSPLHF
TGTGCCAGCAGCCCGCGTGGGGCCACCAATTCACCCCTCCACTTT
>-|TRBJ1-2|15|TRBV15|few
CATSRDPGGGYGYTF
TGTGCCACCAGCAGAGATCCCGGGGGCGGCTATGGCTACACCTTC
>-|TRBJ2-7|15|TRBV6-1|-
CASSATGPPRIEQYF
TGTGCCAGCAGTGCAACGGGACCGCCCCGAATCGAGCAGTACTTC
>-|TRBJ1-5|14|TRBV12-3/TRBV12-4|-
CASSGGGGNQPQHF
TGTGCCAGCAGCGGTGGGGGGGGCAATCAGCCCCAGCATTTT
>TRBD1|TRBJ1-3|19|TRBV25-1|-
CASSGYTGAHASSGNTIYF
TGTGCCAGCAGTGGTTATACAGGGGCCCACGCTAGCTCTGGAAACACCATATATTTT
>-|TRBJ1-4|15|TRBV6-1|-
CASSYNRATNEKLFF
TGTGCCAGCAGTTACAATAGGGCAACTAATGAAAAACTGTTTTTT
>-|TRBJ1-5|14|TRBV19|-
CASSIGGWDQPQHF
TGTGCCAGTAGTATAGGAGGGTGGGACCAGCCCCAGCATTTT
>TRBD2|TRBJ2-1|16|TRBV28|-
CASSVLTSGSINEQFF
TGTGCCAGCAGTGTCTTGACTAGCGGGAGCATCAATGAGCAGTTCTTC
>-|TRBJ2-2|14|TRBV20-1|many
CSARDLGTAGELFF
TGCAGTGCTAGAGATCTAGGGACGGCCGGGGAGCTGTTTTTT
>TRBD1|TRBJ2-5|13|TRBV7-2|few
CASSFGQGETQYF
TGTGCCAGCAGCTTCGGACAGGGAGAGACCCAGTACTTC
>-|TRBJ2-7|13|TRBV10-3|-
CAIRRTETYEQYF
TGTGCCATCAGACGTACGGAGACCTACGAGCAGTACTTC
>-|TRBJ1-6|13|TRBV19|few
CASSTKVESPLHF
TGTGCCAGTAGTACTAAGGTGGAGTCACCCCTCCACTTT
>-|TRBJ2-3|15|TRBV3-1|-
CASSQGGTSADTQYF
TGTGCCAGCAGCCAAGGAGGGACCTCGGCAGATACGCAGTATTTT
>TRBD2|TRBJ2-5|15|TRBV5-6|-
CASSPILAGGETQYF
TGTGCCAGCAGCCCTATCCTAGCGGGGGGAGAGACCCAGTACTTC
>TRBD2|TRBJ2-5|15|TRBV7-2|few
CASSTGTSEQETQYF
TGTGCCAGCAGCACCGGGACTAGTGAACAAGAGACCCAGTACTTC
>-|TRBJ1-2|14|TRBV11-2|-
CASSLVARLASYTF
TGTGCCAGCAGCTTAGTTGCCAGGTTAGCGAGCTACACCTTC
>-|TRBJ1-6|14|TRBV11-1|-
CASSLAVSHSPLHF
TGTGCCAGCAGCTTAGCGGTCTCGCATTCACCCCTCCACTTT
>-|TRBJ1-6|12|TRBV2|-
CASSSTNSPLHF
TGTGCCAGCAGCAGTACTAATTCACCCCTCCACTTT
>-|TRBJ1-2|13|TRBV10-3|-
CAISEIRDYGYTF
TGTGCCATCAGTGAGATAAGGGACTATGGCTACACCTTC
>-|TRBJ2-6|16|TRBV7-2|few
CASSTHSRSGANVLTF
TGTGCCAGCAGCACCCATTCCCGCTCTGGGGCCAACGTCCTGACTTTC